This record looks at one TCR beta chain sequence and its context. The antigen is unknown. The data are from a study of shared clonotypes between healthy human individuals. Study observations and caveats: Larger estimated richness was generally seen in naive subsets than in memory subsets. Generation probability values for non-shared clonotypes were lower than those for clonotypes shared by all four donors. Investigators expected sequencing depth to affect clonotype sharing among donors.

The germline V gene has CDR1 MNHEY and CDR2 SVGAGI. After removal of 4 bases from V and 3 bases from J, the junction contained 7 bases not matched to a gene. The CDR3 has 15 amino acids. The assay ran at deep level. The assay was immunoSEQ multiplex PCR, and TCRdb's table has in-frame clones only and misses some. The sample contains hundreds of thousands of clones, roughly 73% of which appear only once. V and J are TRBV6-5 and TRBJ2-7; 9 bases map to TRBD2. This TCR was recovered from a woman aged 25 to 39 in good health. The material sequenced was memory CD4+ T cells sorted from blood. Subset denoted: CD45RA-negative fraction. The CDR3 bases are TGTGCCAGCAGTTCCGGGCTAGCGGGATTCTACGAGCAGTACTTC. Protein product: CASSSGLAGFYEQYF.